Below, one TCR beta chain is given with its context. Antigen unknown. This sample stems from a study of blood T cells in healthy people across ages. The second PCR ran about 6 to 11 cycles with a sample-barcoded 5' primer and J-beta primers. Each cDNA molecule was tagged by a template-switch adaptor with 12 random nucleotides. TCRdb re-derived calls from the 5' RACE reads in MiXCR, one entry per CDR3 protein. This table holds about 680,000 distinct CDR3 sequences, 49% found once. Study conclusions and caveats: More naive CD4+ cells and higher diversity marked long-lived donors relative to aged donors.

The receptor was derived from a woman in her sixties or seventies in good health. The sequencing sample was made of blood.

CDR3 DNA sequence: TGTGCCTGGAGACAGAGGAACACTGAAGCTTTCTTT. Protein sequence: CAWRQRNTEAFF. V and J are TRBV30 and TRBJ1-1, with unresolved D. The CDR3 is 12 amino acids. In germline, CDR1 is GTSNPN, CDR2 SVGIG (reference sequence). Trimming left V 3 bases short and J 1 base short, with 6 bases between.